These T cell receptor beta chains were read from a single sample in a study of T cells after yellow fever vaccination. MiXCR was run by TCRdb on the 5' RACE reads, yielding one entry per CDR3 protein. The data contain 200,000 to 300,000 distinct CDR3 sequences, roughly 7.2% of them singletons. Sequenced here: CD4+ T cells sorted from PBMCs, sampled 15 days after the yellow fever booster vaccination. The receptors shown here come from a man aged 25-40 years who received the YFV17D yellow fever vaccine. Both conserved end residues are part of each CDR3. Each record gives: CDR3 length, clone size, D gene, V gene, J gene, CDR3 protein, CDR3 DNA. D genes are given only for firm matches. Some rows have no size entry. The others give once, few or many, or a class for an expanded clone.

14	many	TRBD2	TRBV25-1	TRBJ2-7	CASSKAGVSNEQYF	TGTGCCAGCAGTAAAGCGGGAGTCTCCAACGAGCAGTACTTC
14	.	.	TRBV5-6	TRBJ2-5	CASSPMGPQETQYF	TGTGCCAGCAGCCCTATGGGACCGCAAGAGACCCAGTACTTC
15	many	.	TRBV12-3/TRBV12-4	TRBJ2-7	CASSLISSDNYEQYF	TGTGCCAGCAGTTTAATCTCCTCTGACAACTACGAGCAGTACTTC
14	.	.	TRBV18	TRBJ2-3	CASSPARSTDTQYF	TGTGCCAGCTCACCAGCTAGGAGCACAGATACGCAGTATTTT
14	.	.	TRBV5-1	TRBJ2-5	CASSPVGSQETQYF	TGCGCCAGCAGCCCGGTGGGTAGCCAAGAGACCCAGTACTTC
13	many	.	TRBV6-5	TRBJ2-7	CASSYGRYDEQYF	TGTGCCAGCAGTTACGGCCGCTACGACGAGCAGTACTTC
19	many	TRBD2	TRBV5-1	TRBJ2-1	CASSSGLAGGPLSYNEQFF	TGCGCCAGCAGCTCCGGACTAGCGGGAGGGCCCCTCTCCTACAATGAGCAGTTCTTC
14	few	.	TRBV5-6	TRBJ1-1	CASSLSFGNTEAFF	TGTGCCAGCAGCTTGTCGTTCGGGAACACTGAAGCTTTCTTT
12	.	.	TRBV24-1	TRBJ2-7	CATSDRGGEQYF	TGTGCCACCAGTGACAGGGGTGGCGAGCAGTACTTC
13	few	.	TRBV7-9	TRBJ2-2	CASSDTLGGELFF	TGTGCCAGCAGTGACACCCTCGGCGGGGAGCTGTTTTTT
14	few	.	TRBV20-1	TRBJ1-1	CSAAVGLRSTEAFF	TGCAGTGCCGCGGTGGGCCTTAGGAGCACTGAAGCTTTCTTT
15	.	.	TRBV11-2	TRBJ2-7	CASSLPQGNSYEQYF	TGTGCCAGCTCCCTCCCTCAAGGGAACTCCTACGAGCAGTACTTC